This T cell receptor beta chain was sequenced during a study of TIL therapy for anti-PD-1-resistant metastatic lung cancer. Background on the study: Four tumors were EGFR-mutant and two were ALK-rearranged.

The time point is: pre-treatment sample, taken before nivolumab and TIL therapy. The libraries were made with immunoSEQ v3. Libraries were prepared by immunoSEQ multiplex PCR; TCRdb keeps only in-frame clonotypes and omits some of them. Of approximately 50,000 clones listed, about 81% were seen once; the top ten hold less than 3.5%. The receptor was isolated from a person aged 25 to 79 with non-small cell lung cancer. Sequencing was performed on blood, taken at baseline.

The CDR3 DNA reads TGTGCCATCCGGTCAGCTTCGGGAGGGGGCTACACCTTC. Amino acids: CAIRSASGGGYTF. This chain uses TRBV27 with TRBJ1-2, with unresolved D. The CDR3 contains 13 residues. CDR1 and CDR2 from the germline V gene are MNHEY and SMNVEV (reference sequence). Trimming cost V 10 bases and J 8 bases, with 20 bases left between them.